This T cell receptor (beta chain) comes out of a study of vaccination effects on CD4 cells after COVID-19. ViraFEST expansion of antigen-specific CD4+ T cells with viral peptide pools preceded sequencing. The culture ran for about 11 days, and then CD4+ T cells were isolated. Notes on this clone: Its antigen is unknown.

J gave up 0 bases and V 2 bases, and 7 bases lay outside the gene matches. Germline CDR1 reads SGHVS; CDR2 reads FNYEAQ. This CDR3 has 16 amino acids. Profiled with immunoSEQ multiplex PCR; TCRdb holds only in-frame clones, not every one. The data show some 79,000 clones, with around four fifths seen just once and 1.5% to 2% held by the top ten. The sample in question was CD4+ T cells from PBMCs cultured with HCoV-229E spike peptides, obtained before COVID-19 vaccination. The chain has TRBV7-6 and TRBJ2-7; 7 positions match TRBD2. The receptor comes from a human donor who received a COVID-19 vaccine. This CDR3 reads CASSLLSGGSSYEQYV. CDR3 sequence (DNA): TGTGCCAGCAGCTTATTGTCTGGCGGGAGCTCCTACGAGCAGTACGTC.